Presented here are 31 T cell receptor beta chains from one specimen sequenced in a study of Ad26.COV2.S vaccination and SARS-CoV-2 variants. Clones were sequenced by immunoSEQ multiplex PCR, and TCRdb holds only the in-frame ones, with some missing. The sample lists around 340,000 clones, roughly 90% occurring once. Treatment defined: 15 to 20 received Ad26.COV2.S at low or high dose, single or two shots; 5 received placebo; per-sample allocation not given. Sample collection was performed on day 63 after the first vaccine or placebo injection. The sequencing used peripheral blood, collected in a trial of Ad26.COV2.S vaccine versus placebo. The receptors come from a person between 18 and 59 years old who received the Ad26.COV2.S COVID-19 vaccine or a placebo.

Of note for this clone: This may be a read error, as it is one base from a much larger clone. The sample has other DNA sequences that encode this CDR3 too. CDR3 region: CASSAGLADYEQYF. CDR3 DNA sequence: TGCGCCAGCAGCGCGGGACTAGCGGACTACGAGCAGTACTTC. The chain combines TRBV5-1 with TRBJ2-7; 11 nucleotides agree with TRBD2. Germline-derived CDR1 and CDR2 are SGHRS and YFSETQ. CDR3 length: 14 residues. V was clipped by 4 bases and J by 3 bases; unmatched bases: 3.

The V and J genes are TRBV27 and TRBJ2-7, with 7 bases that match TRBD2. This CDR3 contains 14 residues. Germline V gene data show CDR1 as MNHEY and CDR2 as SMNVEV (reference sequence). V dropped 6 bases and J dropped 0; count of bases not matched to a gene: 5. The CDR3 here is CASSIGTNSYEQYF. The CDR3 DNA is TGTGCCAGCAGCATAGGGACTAACTCCTACGAGCAGTACTTC.

The chain recombines TRBV12-3 or TRBV12-4 with TRBJ2-3; D ambiguous. This CDR3 contains 13 residues. The ends were cut back, 1 base at V and 0 bases at J, with 2 bases in the middle. The CDR3 coding sequence is TGTGCCAGCAGTTTAGGTAGCACAGATACGCAGTATTTT. It specifies CASSLGSTDTQYF.

The chain joins TRBV7-2 to TRBJ2-7; D unresolved. The length of the CDR3 is 14 residues. Trimming shortened V by 1 base and J by 3 bases, and 10 bases separated the two germline ends. Germline V gene data show CDR1 as SGHTA and CDR2 as FQGNSA. Here the CDR3 DNA reads TGTGCCAGCAGCTTAGGCGAAACCGGCTACGAGCAGTACTTC. Encoded protein: CASSLGETGYEQYF.

There are a few counts of this clone. Here the CDR3 reads CASSRWAGDGYTF. Here the CDR3 DNA reads TGTGCCAGCAGCAGGTGGGCAGGAGATGGCTACACCTTC. The chain couples TRBV6-2 or TRBV6-3 to TRBJ1-2; the D is unclear. The CDR3 contains 13 residues. CDR1 is MNHEY and CDR2 is SVGEGT in the germline V gene. Trimming left V 6 bases short and J 6 bases short, with 14 bases between.

CDR3 DNA: TGTGCCAGCAGCCACGGTGGACCAAGTTGGAACACCGGGGAGCTGTTTTTT. Amino acid sequence: CASSHGGPSWNTGELFF. This chain links TRBV7-6 with TRBJ2-2; D unresolved. CDR3 length equals 17 residues. The V and J ends lost 5 bases and 1 base respectively, with 17 bases between them. Per the germline V gene, CDR1 is SGHVS and CDR2 is FNYEAQ.

The chain links TRBV10-3 to TRBJ1-2; D perhaps matches TRBD1 (6 bases). The germline gives CDR1 ENHRY, CDR2 SYGVKD. The CDR3 runs 12 residues. Trimming pared 2 bases from V and 12 bases from J, leaving 13 bases between. CDR3 DNA sequence: TGTGCCATCAGTGAGAACGCAGGGGACGACACCTTC. Translation: CAISENAGDDTF.

The rearrangement uses TRBV10-1 and TRBJ2-1; D is perhaps TRBD2 (6 bases). Deletions cut 5 bases from V and 9 bases from J, with 20 bases between. This CDR3 has 15 residues. Germline V lookup: CDR1 WNHNN, CDR2 SYGVQD (reference sequence). The CDR3 DNA follows: TGCGCCAGCAGTTCCGGGACTGGTAAATTAAGTGAGCAGTTCTTC. As protein: CASSSGTGKLSEQFF.

J is TRBJ2-1 and V is TRBV5-1, with D possibly TRBD2 on 6 matching bases. Deletions cut 4 bases from V and 6 bases from J, with 8 bases between. Germline V lookup: CDR1 SGHRS, CDR2 YFSETQ. The CDR3 is made up of 12 amino acids. CDR3 amino acids: CASSLTSNEQFF. In DNA, the CDR3 is TGCGCCAGCAGCCTGACTAGCAATGAGCAGTTCTTC.

The chain is built from TRBV5-4 and TRBJ2-1; the D gene is possibly TRBD1 (5 bases). The CDR3 consists of 15 residues. From germline, CDR1 is SGHNT and CDR2 YYREEE (reference sequence). With 2 bases removed from V and 5 bases from J, the gap between germline ends came to 14 bases. CDR3 coding DNA: TGTGCCAGCAGCTTCCCTCAGGGCCGGGACAATGAGCAGTTCTTC. It specifies CASSFPQGRDNEQFF.

V usage is TRBV5-1 and J usage is TRBJ2-3, with TRBD1 matching over 7 bases. CDR1 and CDR2 (germline): SGHRS, YFSETQ. This CDR3 is 16 amino acids long. The ends lost 4 bases at V and 2 bases at J; junction bases unmatched: 10. Here the CDR3 reads CASSTTGTDPTDTQYF. The CDR3, as DNA: TGCGCCAGCAGCACGACCGGGACAGACCCCACAGATACGCAGTATTTT.

This chain links TRBV7-2 with TRBJ1-6, with 12 positions matching TRBD1. The germline V gene encodes CDR1 SGHTA and CDR2 FQGNSA. The CDR3 is made up of 15 amino acids. V dropped 5 bases and J dropped 10; count of bases not matched to a gene: 6. CDR3 sequence reads: CASSTGQGAGSPLHF. The CDR3 nucleotides are TGTGCCAGCAGCACGGGACAGGGGGCCGGGTCACCCCTCCACTTT.

In its sample, this clone was seen once. In DNA form, the CDR3 reads TGCGCCAGCAGCTTGGAAGCTTTAAGCGGCAATGAGCAGTTCTTC. This sequence encodes CASSLEALSGNEQFF. The chain carries TRBV5-1 and TRBJ2-1, with D possibly TRBD2 on 5 matching bases. Germline CDR1 SGHRS, CDR2 YFSETQ. V dropped 0 bases and J dropped 6 bases, with 13 bases sitting between them. This CDR3 is built from 15 residues.

This chain connects TRBV18 to TRBJ1-2; D is perhaps TRBD1 (5 bases). The CDR3 has 16 residues. V lost 3 bases to trimming and J lost 4 bases, with 18 bases between them. CDR1 and CDR2 (germline): KGHSH, LQKENI. For the CDR3, the DNA is TGTGCCAGCTCACCCATCAAACAAGGGACCGTCTATGGCTACACCTTC. Translation gives CASSPIKQGTVYGYTF.

This chain joins TRBV9 and TRBJ1-1; D call uncertain. CDR1 is SGDLS and CDR2 is YYNGEE in the germline V gene. The CDR3 runs 14 residues. Deletions cut 0 bases from V and 1 base from J, with 7 bases between. DNA for the CDR3: TGTGCCAGCAGCGTAGACACCAGGAACACTGAAGCTTTCTTT. It codes for CASSVDTRNTEAFF.

The chain recombines TRBV7-2 with TRBJ2-7; D perhaps matches TRBD1 (5 bases). The V end was cut by 5 bases, the J end by 6 bases, with 14 bases between. Germline assignment: CDR1 SGHTA and CDR2 FQGNSA. This CDR3 is built from 13 residues. The CDR3: CASSPVAGSEQYF. CDR3 in DNA: TGTGCCAGCAGCCCCGTCGCAGGGTCCGAGCAGTACTTC.

This chain connects TRBV5-1 to TRBJ1-4; 12 bases are shared with TRBD1. Germline CDR1 is SGHRS and CDR2 is YFSETQ. CDR3 length: 17 amino acids. V trimming: 4 bases; J trimming: 7 bases; junction bases outside the gene matches: 11. CDR3 DNA: TGCGCCAGCAGCCTGGGGGACAGGGGGCTTGGAGGTGAAAAACTGTTTTTT. This encodes CASSLGDRGLGGEKLFF. The entire variable domain, with the rest obtained from reference TRBV5-1 and TRBJ1-4, is as follows: KAGVTQTPRYLIKTRGQQVTLSCSPISGHRSVSWYQQTPGQGLQFLFEYFSETQRNKGNFPGRFSGRQFSNSRSEMNVSTLELGDSALYLCASSLGDRGLGGEKLFFGSGTQLSVL.

This clone was picked up one time. The J gene is TRBJ1-5, the V gene TRBV7-2; a weak D match, TRBD1 (6 bases). V lost 3 bases and J lost 0, with 12 bases in between. Looked up from germline, CDR1 is SGHTA and CDR2 is FQGNSA. The CDR3 sequence is 16 residues long. The CDR3 DNA reads as TGTGCCAGCAGCTTTGGGACAAGGAATAGCAATCAGCCCCAGCATTTT. Translated, it gives CASSFGTRNSNQPQHF.

The V gene is TRBV28, the J gene TRBJ1-5; perhaps TRBD1 as D (5 bases). This CDR3 is 13 amino acids long. Germline V CDR1 and CDR2: MDHEN, SYDVKM. The germline V and J ends were trimmed by 6 bases and 2 bases, with 8 bases remaining between them. The CDR3 is CASRGPGNQPQHF. CDR3 DNA sequence: TGTGCCAGCAGGGGGCCTGGCAATCAGCCCCAGCATTTT.

V usage is TRBV30 and J usage is TRBJ2-5, with D unresolved. Trimming shortened V by 0 bases and J by 5 bases, and 16 bases separated the two germline ends. The CDR3 is made up of 15 amino acids. CDR1 and CDR2 (germline): GTSNPN, SVGIG (reference sequence). The CDR3 nucleotides are TGTGCCTGGAGTGTGGAGTTCTCGGGCAAGGAGACCCAGTACTTC. It codes for CAWSVEFSGKETQYF. The full variable domain, rest sourced from reference TRBV30 and TRBJ2-5, is SQTIHQWPATLVQPVGSPLSLECTVEGTSNPNLYWYRQAAGRGLQLLFYSVGIGQISSEVPQNLSASRPQDRQFILSSKKLLLSDSGFYLCAWSVEFSGKETQYFGPGTRLLVL.

V and J are TRBV14 and TRBJ2-2, with D tentatively TRBD1 (6 bases). Germline CDR1 is SGHDN and CDR2 is FVKESK. V gave up 4 bases and J gave up 3 bases, with 15 bases separating them. This CDR3 contains 16 residues. CDR3 in amino acids: CASSPFTGRDTGELFF. Here the CDR3 DNA reads TGTGCCAGCAGCCCTTTTACAGGGAGAGACACCGGGGAGCTGTTTTTT.

The genes are TRBV3-1 (or the pseudogene TRBV3-2) and TRBJ1-6; 7 bases agree with TRBD1. V dropped 4 bases and J dropped 7; count of bases not matched to a gene: 4. The germline V gene has CDR1 LGHDT and CDR2 YNNKEL (reference sequence). The CDR3 spans 14 residues. CDR3 DNA sequence: TGTGCCAGCAGCCTCGGGACAGCCAATTCACCCCTCCACTTT. The encoded protein is CASSLGTANSPLHF.

The J gene is TRBJ2-2, the V gene TRBV20-1; D tentatively fits TRBD1 or TRBD2 (5 bases each). The CDR3 runs 14 residues. Germline values: CDR1 DFQATT, CDR2 SNEGSKA (reference sequence). The V and J ends lost 3 bases and 2 bases respectively, with 10 bases between them. CDR3 coding DNA: TGCAGTGCTAGTGGGGGATTTAACACCGGGGAGCTGTTTTTT. It encodes CSASGGFNTGELFF.

This sequence joins TRBV13 and TRBJ2-7; TRBD2 matches 8 bases. V shed 5 bases, J shed 5 bases, and the junction held 5 bases outside the gene matches. The CDR3 spans 13 residues. Germline-derived CDR1 and CDR2 are PRHDT and FYEKMQ (reference sequence). The DNA of the CDR3 is TGTGCCAGCAGCGTAGCGGGACTAAACGAGCAGTACTTC. Translating it yields CASSVAGLNEQYF.

This clone was seen just once. Other nucleotide sequences in the sample specify the same CDR3. The chain joins TRBV5-1 to TRBJ2-7; TRBD2 matches at 7 bases. Germline V gene data show CDR1 as SGHRS and CDR2 as YFSETQ. CDR3 length: 15 amino acids. Trimming cost V 0 bases and J 0 bases; bases outside gene matches: 3. For the CDR3, the DNA is TGCGCCAGCAGCTTGGATGGCGGGAGCTCCTACGAGCAGTACTTC. It codes for CASSLDGGSSYEQYF.

The chain joins TRBV10-3 to TRBJ2-7, with TRBD1 as a possible D gene (6 bases). CDR3 length equals 13 residues. The ends were cut back, 3 bases at V and 2 bases at J, with 8 bases in the middle. Germline loops: CDR1 ENHRY, CDR2 SYGVKD. Here the CDR3 reads CAISDEGAYEQYF. CDR3 DNA: TGTGCCATCAGTGATGAGGGGGCCTACGAGCAGTACTTC.

This clone appeared once. This chain uses TRBV3-1 (or the pseudogene TRBV3-2) with TRBJ2-3, with 14 bases fitting TRBD2. With V trimmed by 4 bases and J by 7 bases, 10 bases remained unmatched. The CDR3 is made up of 17 amino acids. The germline gives CDR1 LGHDT, CDR2 YNNKEL (reference sequence). As DNA, the CDR3 is TGTGCCAGCAGCCGGCGGACTAGCGGGGGGCGAGCGAATACGCAGTATTTT. Translating gives CASSRRTSGGRANTQYF.

The chain has TRBV15 and TRBJ2-7; perhaps TRBD2 as D (5 bases). The CDR3 has 16 residues. The germline V gene has CDR1 LNHNV and CDR2 YYDKDF (reference sequence). V lost 0 bases and J 1 base, leaving 13 bases between the germline ends. CDR3 bases: TGTGCCACCAGCAGAGATAATCGAGGGCAGTCCTACGAGCAGTACTTC. Translated: CATSRDNRGQSYEQYF.

The chain links TRBV28 to TRBJ2-7; 7 positions match TRBD2. This CDR3 has 16 amino acids. Losses at the gene ends were 4 bases for V and 0 bases for J; bases not matched to a gene: 9. Germline V gene sequence: CDR1 MDHEN, CDR2 SYDVKM. CDR3 residues: CASSSPSGISSYEQYF. The CDR3 region has the DNA TGTGCCAGCAGTTCTCCCAGCGGGATTAGCTCCTACGAGCAGTACTTC.

This chain uses TRBV18 with TRBJ1-1; tentative D call: TRBD1 (5 bases). V lost 5 bases and J 0 bases, leaving 7 bases between the germline ends. CDR3 length equals 13 residues. Germline lookup yields CDR1 KGHSH and CDR2 LQKENI. CDR3 residues: CASSETVNTEAFF. The CDR3 coding sequence is TGTGCCAGCTCAGAGACAGTGAACACTGAAGCTTTCTTT.

The chain couples TRBV6-5 to TRBJ2-7; D might be TRBD1 (5 bases). CDR3 length: 14 amino acids. With 0 bases removed from V and 6 bases from J, the gap between germline ends came to 12 bases. Looked up from germline, CDR1 is MNHEY and CDR2 is SVGAGI. This CDR3 is CASSYSTPGSEQYF. The CDR3 nucleotides read TGTGCCAGCAGTTACTCGACCCCAGGGTCCGAGCAGTACTTC.